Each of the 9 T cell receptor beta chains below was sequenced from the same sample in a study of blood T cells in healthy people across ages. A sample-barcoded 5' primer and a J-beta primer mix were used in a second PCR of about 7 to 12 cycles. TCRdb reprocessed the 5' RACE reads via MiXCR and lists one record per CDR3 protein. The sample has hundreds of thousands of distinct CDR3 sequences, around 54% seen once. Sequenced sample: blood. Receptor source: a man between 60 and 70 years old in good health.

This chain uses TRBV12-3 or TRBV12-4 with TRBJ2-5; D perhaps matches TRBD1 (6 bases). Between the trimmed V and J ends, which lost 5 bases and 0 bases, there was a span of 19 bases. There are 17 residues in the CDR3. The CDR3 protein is CASSLLGWDKNQETQYF. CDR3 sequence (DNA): TGTGCCAGCAGTCTCCTGGGGTGGGACAAAAACCAAGAGACCCAGTACTTC.

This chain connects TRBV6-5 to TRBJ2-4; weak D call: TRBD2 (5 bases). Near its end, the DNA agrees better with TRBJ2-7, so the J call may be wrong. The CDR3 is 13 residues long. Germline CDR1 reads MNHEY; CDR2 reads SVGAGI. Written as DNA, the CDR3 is TGTGCCAGCAGCCCACTAGATCGGTACGAGCAGTACTTC. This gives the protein CASSPLDRYEQYF.

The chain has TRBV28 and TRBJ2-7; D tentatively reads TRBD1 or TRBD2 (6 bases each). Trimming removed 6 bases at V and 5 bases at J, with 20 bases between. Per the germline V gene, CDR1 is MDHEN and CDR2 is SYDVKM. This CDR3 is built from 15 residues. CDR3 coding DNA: TGTGCCAGCAGCTCCGGAGGGGGACACCACCACGAGCAGTACTTC. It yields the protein CASSSGGGHHHEQYF.

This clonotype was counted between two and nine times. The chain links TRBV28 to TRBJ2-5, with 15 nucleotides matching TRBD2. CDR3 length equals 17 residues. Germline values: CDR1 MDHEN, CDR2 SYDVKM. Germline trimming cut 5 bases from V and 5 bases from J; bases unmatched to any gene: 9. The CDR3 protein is CASSAKGLAGGRETQYF. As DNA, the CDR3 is TGTGCCAGCAGTGCCAAGGGACTAGCGGGGGGTAGGGAGACCCAGTACTTC.

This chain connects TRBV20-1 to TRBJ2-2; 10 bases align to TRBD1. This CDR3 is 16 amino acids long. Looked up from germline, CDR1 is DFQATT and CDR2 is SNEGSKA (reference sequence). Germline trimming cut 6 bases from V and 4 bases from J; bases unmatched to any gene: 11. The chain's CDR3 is CSAPLTGTGVTGELFF. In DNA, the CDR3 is TGCAGTGCCCCTTTGACTGGGACAGGGGTCACCGGGGAGCTGTTTTTT.

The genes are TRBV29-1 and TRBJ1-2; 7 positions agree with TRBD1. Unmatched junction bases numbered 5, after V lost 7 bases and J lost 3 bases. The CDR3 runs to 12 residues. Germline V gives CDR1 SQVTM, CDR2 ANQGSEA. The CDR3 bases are TGCAGCGCTGACAGGGACGACTATGGCTACACCTTC. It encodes CSADRDDYGYTF.

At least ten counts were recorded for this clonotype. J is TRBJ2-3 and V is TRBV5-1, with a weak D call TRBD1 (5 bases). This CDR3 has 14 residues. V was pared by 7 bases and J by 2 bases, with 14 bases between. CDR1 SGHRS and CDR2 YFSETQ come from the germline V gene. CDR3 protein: CASRTRTPTDTQYF. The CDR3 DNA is TGCGCCAGCCGGACGAGGACACCCACAGATACGCAGTATTTT.

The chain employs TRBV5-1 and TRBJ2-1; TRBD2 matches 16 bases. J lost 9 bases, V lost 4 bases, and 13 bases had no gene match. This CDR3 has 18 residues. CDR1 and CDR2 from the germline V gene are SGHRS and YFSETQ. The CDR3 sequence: CASSLGTSGGALGTEQFF. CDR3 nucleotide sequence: TGCGCCAGCAGCCTTGGGACTAGCGGGGGGGCGCTTGGCACTGAGCAGTTCTTC.

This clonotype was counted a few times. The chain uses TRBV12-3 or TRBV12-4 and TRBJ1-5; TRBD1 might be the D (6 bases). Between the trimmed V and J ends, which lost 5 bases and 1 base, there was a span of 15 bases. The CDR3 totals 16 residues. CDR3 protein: CASSPGLRGSNQPQHF. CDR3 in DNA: TGTGCCAGCAGTCCGGGGCTGAGGGGGAGCAATCAGCCCCAGCATTTT.